This TCR beta chain comes out of a study of blood T cell repertoires in COVID-19. In the study overall: From the United States, Italy and Spain came samples of acute and convalescent COVID-19.

The CDR3 runs to 13 residues. Trimming took 4 bases from V and 4 from J, leaving 9 bases between them. The germline V gene encodes CDR1 MNHEY and CDR2 SVGAGI. TCRdb's table, derived via immunoSEQ multiplex PCR, lists solely in-frame clones and lacks some. The data show 100,000 or so clones, 80% to 90% seen once. The chain combines TRBV6-5 with TRBJ2-3; no firm D call. The material sequenced was peripheral blood. The clonotype comes from a middle-aged man with active or convalescent COVID-19. The CDR3 bases are TGTGCCAGCAGTTCTGCGTTGGCAGATACGCAGTATTTT. As protein: CASSSALADTQYF.